This TCR beta chain stems from a study of early T cells in non-severe SARS-CoV-2 infection. The germline gives CDR1 MDHEN, CDR2 SYDVKM. J was trimmed by 5 bases and V by 6 bases; bases with no gene match: 12. This CDR3 is built from 17 residues. One entry per CDR3 protein, called by TCRdb with MiXCR from the 5' RACE reads. The data show some 98,000 distinct CDR3 sequences, approximately 10% seen once. This receptor was identified in an adult who was a healthcare worker with PCR-confirmed SARS-CoV-2 infection or an uninfected control (not recorded which). V is TRBV28 and J is TRBJ2-2; 10 nucleotides align to TRBD2. The sequencing input was whole blood. CDR3 protein: CASRESGRALRTGELFF. The DNA for the CDR3 is TGTGCCAGCAGAGAAAGCGGGAGGGCCCTCCGAACCGGGGAGCTGTTTTTT.